What follows are 6 T cell receptor beta chains derived from one specimen sequenced in a study of blood T cells in healthy people across ages. Through a sample-barcoded 5' primer and a J-beta primer mix, a second PCR was run for roughly 6 to 11 cycles. MiXCR was run by TCRdb on the 5' RACE reads, yielding one entry per CDR3 protein. The repertoire holds roughly 1.4 million distinct CDR3 sequences, with almost 60% as singletons. The specimen was blood. The receptors originated from a man younger than 35 in good health.

The V gene is TRBV27, the J gene TRBJ1-1; D call uncertain. Germline CDR1 reads MNHEY; CDR2 reads SMNVEV (reference sequence). V was pared by 3 bases and J by 1 base, with 9 bases between. This CDR3 comprises 14 residues. DNA for the CDR3: TGTGCCAGCAGTTTGAGTCAGGAGAACACTGAAGCTTTCTTT. Protein product: CASSLSQENTEAFF.

Only one count was recorded for this clonotype. V usage is TRBV9 and J usage is TRBJ2-3; 11 nucleotides match TRBD2. Germline V lookup: CDR1 SGDLS, CDR2 YYNGEE. The CDR3 extends over 14 amino acids. V gave up 0 bases and J gave up 8 bases; unmatched junction bases: 2. CDR3 DNA: TGTGCCAGCAGCGTAGAACTAGCGGGAGTTACGCAGTATTTT. This codes for CASSVELAGVTQYF.

This clonotype was observed a handful of times. The genes are TRBV9 and TRBJ2-5; 10 nucleotides line up with TRBD2. The CDR3 contains 14 residues. Looked up from germline, CDR1 is SGDLS and CDR2 is YYNGEE. With 3 bases clipped from V and 7 bases from J, the junction kept 6 bases outside the gene matches. This chain's CDR3 is CASSELAGDMTQYF. The DNA of the CDR3 is TGTGCCAGCAGCGAGCTAGCGGGGGATATGACCCAGTACTTC. The whole variable domain, remainder taken from reference TRBV9 and TRBJ2-5, is DSGVTQTPKHLITATGQRVTLRCSPRSGDLSVYWYQQSLDQGLQFLIQYYNGEERAKGNILERFSAQQFPDLHSELNLSSLELGDSALYFCASSELAGDMTQYFGPGTRLLVL.

The sample holds one count of this clonotype. The chain links TRBV28 to TRBJ1-1, with TRBD1 identical over 7 bases. Per germline, CDR1 MDHEN and CDR2 SYDVKM. The CDR3 runs 12 residues. After removal of 8 bases from V and 4 bases from J, the junction contained 4 bases not matched to a gene. In DNA, the CDR3 is TGTGCCAGCTCGGACAGGTTCACTGAAGCTTTCTTT. Translated, it gives CASSDRFTEAFF.

CDR3 DNA: TGTGCCACCTCTGGAGGCACTCCCAGCTCCTATAATTCACCCCTCCACTTT. This codes for CATSGGTPSSYNSPLHF. This chain connects TRBV28 to TRBJ1-6; D gene unclear. CDR3 size: 17 residues. CDR1 and CDR2 (germline): MDHEN, SYDVKM. Trimming stripped 10 bases from V and 0 bases from J, with 19 bases between.

This clonotype has just a few counts. This chain connects TRBV6-5 to TRBJ1-2, with D hard to call. Germline V CDR1 and CDR2: MNHEY, SVGAGI. V lost 6 bases, J lost 8 bases, and 10 bases lay in between. The length of the CDR3 is 11 residues. CDR3: CASRGTLGYTF. In DNA form, the CDR3 reads TGTGCCAGCAGAGGTACCTTGGGCTACACCTTC.